This passage covers 14 T cell receptor beta chains from one sample sequenced in a study of blood T cell repertoires in COVID-19. The protocol was immunoSEQ multiplex PCR, while the TCRdb copy is restricted to in-frame clones and leaves out a portion. The sample yields approximately 150,000 clones, around 80% seen once. The specimen was PBMCs or T cells enriched from blood (not recorded which). The receptors derive from a man between 70 and 80 years old who had been exposed to COVID-19.

V gene TRBV15 combines with J gene TRBJ1-3; D is perhaps TRBD1 (5 bases). The V gene lost 1 base and the J gene lost 2 bases, with 15 bases spanning the gap. The CDR3 runs 17 residues. Germline V gene data show CDR1 as LNHNV and CDR2 as YYDKDF (reference sequence). DNA of the CDR3: TGTGCCACCAGCAGAGGTGGCAGGGCAGGAGCTGGAAACACCATATATTTT. Translating gives CATSRGGRAGAGNTIYF.

The rearrangement links TRBV4-1 to TRBJ2-2; 7 bases map to TRBD2. CDR3 length equals 17 residues. Germline trimming cut 3 bases from V and 1 base from J; bases unmatched to any gene: 8. Per germline, CDR1 MGHRA and CDR2 YSYEKL. CDR3 coding DNA: TGCGCCAGCAGCCAGTGGGGAGCGGGGATGAACACCGGGGAGCTGTTTTTT. This gives the protein CASSQWGAGMNTGELFF.

This clone was detected only once. V is TRBV30 and J is TRBJ1-6; a weak D match, TRBD1 (5 bases). The germline CDR1 and CDR2 sequences are GTSNPN and SVGIG (reference sequence). The CDR3 loop spans 14 amino acids. Trimming removed 1 base from V and 7 bases from J, with 11 bases in between. Here the CDR3 reads CAWSEGLENSPLHF. CDR3 coding DNA: TGTGCCTGGAGTGAGGGGTTGGAGAATTCACCCCTCCACTTT.

The V and J genes are TRBV18 and TRBJ1-2; TRBD1 aligns across 8 bases. CDR3 length: 14 amino acids. The germline V gene encodes CDR1 KGHSH and CDR2 LQKENI. The J segment lost 3 bases and the V segment lost 4 bases, leaving 4 bases of the junction unmatched. The CDR3 region is CASSLDRDYYGYTF. Here the CDR3 DNA reads TGTGCCAGCTCACTGGACAGGGACTACTATGGCTACACCTTC. Full variable domain (rest looked up from reference TRBV18 and TRBJ1-2): NAGVMQNPRHLVRRRGQEARLRCSPMKGHSHVYWYRQLPEEGLKFMVYLQKENIIDESGMPKERFSAEFPKEGPSILRIQQVVRGDSAAYFCASSLDRDYYGYTFGSGTRLTVV.

This sequence joins TRBV3-1 (or the pseudogene TRBV3-2) and TRBJ2-1; 9 bases align to TRBD2. Germline lookup yields CDR1 LGHDT and CDR2 YNNKEL (reference sequence). V shed 7 bases, J shed 5 bases, and the junction held 21 bases outside the gene matches. The CDR3 consists of 19 residues. CDR3 amino acids: CASTDRAQNWREGHNEQFF. Written as DNA, the CDR3 is TGTGCCAGCACAGACAGGGCCCAAAATTGGCGGGAGGGTCACAATGAGCAGTTCTTC.

The genes are TRBV11-2 and TRBJ2-6; a weak D match, TRBD2 (5 bases). V gave up 2 bases and J gave up 4 bases, with 12 bases separating them. The CDR3 totals 16 residues. Germline V gives CDR1 SGHAT, CDR2 FQNNGV. CDR3 protein: CASSLPGLSGANVLTF. The CDR3 nucleotides are TGTGCCAGCAGCTTACCGGGGTTGTCAGGGGCCAACGTCCTGACTTTC.

The CDR3 nucleotides read TGTGCCAGTAGTATTCAAGGGGGCAATCAGCCCCAGCATTTT. Protein product: CASSIQGGNQPQHF. This chain joins TRBV19 and TRBJ1-5; possibly TRBD1 for D (5 bases). Between the trimmed V and J ends, which lost 3 bases and 2 bases, there was a span of 8 bases. Germline V CDR1 and CDR2: LNHDA, SQIVND (reference sequence). The CDR3 has 14 amino acids.

The gene calls are TRBV4-3 and TRBJ1-4; TRBD1 is a possible D gene (6 bases). The CDR3 runs to 16 residues. Per the germline V gene, CDR1 is LGHNA and CDR2 is YSLEER. The V and J ends lost 3 bases and 0 bases respectively, with 11 bases between them. This chain's CDR3 is CASSQSSGATNEKLFF. CDR3 nucleotides: TGCGCCAGCAGCCAGAGTTCAGGGGCAACTAATGAAAAACTGTTTTTT.

V and J are TRBV7-2 and TRBJ2-5, with D unresolved. This CDR3 comprises 13 residues. V was trimmed by 1 base and J by 7 bases, leaving 10 bases between them. In germline, CDR1 is SGHTA, CDR2 FQGNSA. The CDR3 reads CASSLVGVGTQYF. The DNA of the CDR3 is TGTGCCAGCAGCTTAGTTGGAGTGGGGACCCAGTACTTC.

The chain is built from TRBV5-4 and TRBJ1-4, with TRBD1 matching 12 bases. CDR3 length: 14 amino acids. With 2 bases clipped from V and 8 bases from J, the junction kept 1 base outside the gene matches. Germline-derived CDR1 and CDR2 are SGHNT and YYREEE (reference sequence). DNA of the CDR3: TGTGCCAGCAGCTTCGGGACAGGGGGCGAAAAACTGTTTTTT. It is translated as CASSFGTGGEKLFF.

In its sample, this clone was seen once. This rearrangement joins TRBV30 to TRBJ1-5; TRBD1 might be the D (5 bases). The V end was cut by 5 bases, the J end by 5 bases, with 10 bases between. The germline gives CDR1 GTSNPN, CDR2 SVGIG (reference sequence). The CDR3 consists of 12 residues. The chain's CDR3 is CAWSRGDQPQHF. DNA of the CDR3: TGTGCCTGGTCGCGGGGGGATCAGCCCCAGCATTTT.

The CDR3 here is CASSVGPPDEQFF. Written as DNA, the CDR3 is TGTGCCAGCAGCGTAGGTCCCCCGGATGAGCAGTTCTTC. V gene TRBV9 combines with J gene TRBJ2-1; D is uncertain. Germline V CDR1 and CDR2: SGDLS, YYNGEE. Trimming pared 0 bases from V and 8 bases from J, leaving 9 bases between. This CDR3 spans 13 amino acids. The full variable domain, in which reference TRBV9 and TRBJ2-1 provide the parts outside the CDR3, is DSGVTQTPKHLITATGQRVTLRCSPRSGDLSVYWYQQSLDQGLQFLIQYYNGEERAKGNILERFSAQQFPDLHSELNLSSLELGDSALYFCASSVGPPDEQFFGPGTRLTVL.

The chain couples TRBV12-5 to TRBJ2-2; TRBD1 matches at 9 bases. CDR1 is LGHNT and CDR2 is FRNRAP in the germline V gene. Trimming cost V 6 bases and J 6 bases; bases outside gene matches: 11. The CDR3 totals 16 residues. Here the CDR3 reads CASGGRGTGLSGELFF. In nucleotides, the CDR3 is TGTGCTAGTGGGGGGCGAGGGACAGGGTTGTCCGGGGAGCTGTTTTTT.

The J gene is TRBJ1-1, the V gene TRBV19; D is unclear. The CDR3 extends over 12 amino acids. V was clipped by 7 bases and J by 2 bases, with 8 bases between them. Germline V lookup: CDR1 LNHDA, CDR2 SQIVND (reference sequence). The CDR3 here is CASKRTNTEAFF. The CDR3 DNA is TGTGCCAGTAAAAGAACAAACACTGAAGCTTTCTTT.